This T cell receptor (beta chain) comes out of a study of T cell changes during pregnancy in multiple sclerosis (dated by TCRdb to between 2018 and 2021). About the full investigation: In women with multiple sclerosis, the researchers looked at how the T cell repertoire shifted as pregnancy progressed.

Library generation was performed with the immunoSEQ multiplex PCR assay. The table comes from immuneACCESS by way of TCRdb, which keeps in-frame sequences with V and J called. Part of the clones is missing from these tables; in studies checked, under half for an unresolved V gene and the rest for unknown reasons. This sample has roughly 40,000 clones in its table, and approximately 90% of those were observed once. The biggest ten clones account for 0.47% of the sample. Points on this clone: This receptor's antigen is unknown. Base qualities are not provided; no much larger clone lies one nucleotide away.

From cysteine to phenylalanine, the CDR3 is 13 amino acids long. The entry retains the CDR3 DNA only, 39 bases that are in frame from base 1. CDR1 MNHEY and CDR2 SVGAGI are derived from the germline V gene. At the junction V is shortened by 6 bases and J by 5 bases; bases outside the gene matches: 5. This receptor chain uses TRBV6-5 and TRBJ2-5; TRBD1 fits 8 bases in the junction. The source was CD4+ T cells from peripheral blood mononuclear cells, collected in the first trimester of pregnancy. This TCR derives from a female donor in good health, enrolled as a control in a pregnancy study. The DNA sequence is as follows: TGTGCCAGCAGCCAGGGGGCTAGGGAGACCCAGTACTTC. Translated, this gives CASSQGARETQYF.